This TCR beta chain stems from a study of CD8 T cells in Susac syndrome. Looked up from germline, CDR1 is LNHDA and CDR2 is SQIVND (reference sequence). CDR3 size: 15 residues. Trimming took off 1 base at V and 6 bases at J, with 16 bases between the two ends. RNA amounts of about 0.5 to 1 ug underwent reverse transcription with random hexamers. Coverage of TCR beta CDR3 amplification by immunoSEQ multiplex PCR extended to 54 Vbeta and 13 Jbeta. TCRdb independently ran MiXCR on the immunoSEQ multiplex PCR reads; one entry per CDR3 protein. The data contain about 66,000 distinct CDR3 sequences, 94% of them seen just once; the ten biggest clones take up 0.45% to 0.65%. From blood CD8+ and CD4+ T cells, the TCR beta chain was sequenced.

This receptor was taken from a human donor with multiple sclerosis. Sequencing was performed on CD8+ T cells from PBMCs. The chain joins TRBV19 to TRBJ2-7; D perhaps matches TRBD1 (6 bases). The CDR3 DNA reads as TGTGCCAGTAGTATAGCCCACCTTCAGGGGCGCGAGCAGTACTTC. Translating gives CASSIAHLQGREQYF.